What follows is one TCR beta chain and its context. The V segment lost 4 bases and the J segment 7 bases; nucleotides outside the gene matches: 3. The CDR3 length is 13 residues. From germline, CDR1 is SEHNR and CDR2 FQNEAQ (reference sequence). This table comes from immunoSEQ multiplex PCR, and its TCRdb copy is limited to in-frame clones, with some not included. The sample holds about 250,000 clones, around 85% seen once. This entry comes from a study of blood T cell repertoires in COVID-19. Sequencing was done on a sample of peripheral blood. The rearrangement links TRBV7-9 to TRBJ2-1, with TRBD2 matching 8 bases. This TCR derives from a man of 80 years or more with acute or convalescent COVID-19. CDR3 DNA sequence: TGTGCCAGCAGCTCCACGGGGGGGAATGAGCAGTTCTTC. Amino acid sequence: CASSSTGGNEQFF.